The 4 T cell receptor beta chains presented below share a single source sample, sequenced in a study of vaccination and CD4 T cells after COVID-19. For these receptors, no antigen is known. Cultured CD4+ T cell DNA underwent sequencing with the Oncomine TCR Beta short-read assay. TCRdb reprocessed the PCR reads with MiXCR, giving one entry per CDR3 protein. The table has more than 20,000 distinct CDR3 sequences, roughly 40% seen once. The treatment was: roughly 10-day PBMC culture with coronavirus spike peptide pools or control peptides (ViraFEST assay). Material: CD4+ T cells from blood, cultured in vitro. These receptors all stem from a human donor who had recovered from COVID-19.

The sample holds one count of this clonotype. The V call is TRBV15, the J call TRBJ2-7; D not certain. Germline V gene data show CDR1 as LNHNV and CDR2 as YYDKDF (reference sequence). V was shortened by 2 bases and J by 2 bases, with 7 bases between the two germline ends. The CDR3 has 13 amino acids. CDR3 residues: CATSRLLAYEQYF. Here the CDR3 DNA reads TGTGCCACCAGCAGACTCCTCGCCTACGAGCAGTACTTC.

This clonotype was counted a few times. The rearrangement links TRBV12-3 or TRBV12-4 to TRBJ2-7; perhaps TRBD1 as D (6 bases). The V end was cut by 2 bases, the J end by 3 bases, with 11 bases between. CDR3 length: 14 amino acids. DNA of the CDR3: TGTGCCAGCAGTTTACTGGCAGGGGTCTACGAGCAGTACTTC. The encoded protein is CASSLLAGVYEQYF.

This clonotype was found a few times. CDR3 sequence reads: CASSEARVSSYEQYF. CDR3 nucleotide sequence: TGTGCCAGCAGCGAGGCCAGGGTCAGCTCCTACGAGCAGTACTTC. V is TRBV7-9 and J is TRBJ2-7; D possibly corresponds to TRBD1 (5 bases). Looked up from germline, CDR1 is SEHNR and CDR2 is FQNEAQ (reference sequence). The CDR3 is 15 amino acids. The V end lost 5 bases, the J end lost 0 bases, and 14 bases lay between the germline ends.

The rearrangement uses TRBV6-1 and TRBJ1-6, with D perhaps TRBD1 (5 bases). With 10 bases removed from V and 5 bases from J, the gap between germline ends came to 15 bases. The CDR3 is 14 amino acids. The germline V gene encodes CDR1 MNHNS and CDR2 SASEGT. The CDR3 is CAISSGGDNSPLHF. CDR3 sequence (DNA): TGTGCCATCTCGTCGGGGGGGGATAATTCACCCCTCCACTTT.